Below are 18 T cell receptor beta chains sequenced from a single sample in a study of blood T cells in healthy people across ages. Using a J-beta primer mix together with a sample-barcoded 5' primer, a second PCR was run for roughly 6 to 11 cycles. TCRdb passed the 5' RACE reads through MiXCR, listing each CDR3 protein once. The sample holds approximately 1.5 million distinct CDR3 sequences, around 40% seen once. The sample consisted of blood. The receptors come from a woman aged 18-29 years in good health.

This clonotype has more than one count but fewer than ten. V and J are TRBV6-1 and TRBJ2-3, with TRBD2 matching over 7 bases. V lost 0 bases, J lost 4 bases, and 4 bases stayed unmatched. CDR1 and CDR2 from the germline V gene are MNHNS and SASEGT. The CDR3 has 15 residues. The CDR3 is CASSEADGGADTQYF. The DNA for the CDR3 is TGTGCCAGCAGTGAAGCTGATGGGGGGGCAGATACGCAGTATTTT.

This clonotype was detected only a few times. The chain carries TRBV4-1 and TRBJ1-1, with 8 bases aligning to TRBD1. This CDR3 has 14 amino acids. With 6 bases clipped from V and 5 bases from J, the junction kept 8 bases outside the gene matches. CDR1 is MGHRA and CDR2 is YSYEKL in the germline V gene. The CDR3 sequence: CASSVQGARTEAFF. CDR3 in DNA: TGCGCCAGCAGTGTCCAGGGGGCGCGAACTGAAGCTTTCTTT.

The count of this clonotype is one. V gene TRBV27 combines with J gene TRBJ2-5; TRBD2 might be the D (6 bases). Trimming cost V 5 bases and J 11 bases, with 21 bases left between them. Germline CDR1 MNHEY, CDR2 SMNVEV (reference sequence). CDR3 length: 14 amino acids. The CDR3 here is CASSASGLRNEQYF. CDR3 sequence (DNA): TGTGCCAGCAGTGCATCGGGACTCCGGAATGAGCAGTACTTC.

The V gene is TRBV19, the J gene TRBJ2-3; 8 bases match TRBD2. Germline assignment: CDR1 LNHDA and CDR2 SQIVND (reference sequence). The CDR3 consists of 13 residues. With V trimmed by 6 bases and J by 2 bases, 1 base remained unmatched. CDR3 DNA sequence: TGTGCCAGTAGACTAGCGGTCACAGATACGCAGTATTTT. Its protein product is CASRLAVTDTQYF. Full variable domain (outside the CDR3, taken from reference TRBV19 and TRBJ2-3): DGGITQSPKYLFRKEGQNVTLSCEQNLNHDAMYWYRQDPGQGLRLIYYSQIVNDFQKGDIAEGYSVSREKKESFPLTVTSAQKNPTAFYLCASRLAVTDTQYFGPGTRLTVL.

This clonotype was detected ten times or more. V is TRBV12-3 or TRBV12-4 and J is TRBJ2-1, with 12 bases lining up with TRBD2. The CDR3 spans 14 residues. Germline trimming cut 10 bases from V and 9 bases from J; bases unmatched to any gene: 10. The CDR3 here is CAIQTSGGRGEQFF. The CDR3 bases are TGTGCCATCCAGACTAGCGGGGGAAGAGGTGAGCAGTTCTTC.

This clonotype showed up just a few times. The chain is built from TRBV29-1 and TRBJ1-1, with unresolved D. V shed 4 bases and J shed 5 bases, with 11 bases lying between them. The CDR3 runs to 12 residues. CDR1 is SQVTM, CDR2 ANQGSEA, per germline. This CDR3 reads CSVGRVGTEAFF. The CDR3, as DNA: TGCAGCGTTGGGCGGGTGGGGACTGAAGCTTTCTTT.

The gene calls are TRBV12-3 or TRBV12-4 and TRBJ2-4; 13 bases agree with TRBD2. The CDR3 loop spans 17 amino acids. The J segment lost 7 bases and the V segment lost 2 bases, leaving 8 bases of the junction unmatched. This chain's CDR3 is CASSLPSGLAGRNIQYF. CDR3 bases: TGTGCCAGCAGTTTACCCTCGGGACTAGCGGGGCGGAACATTCAGTACTTC.

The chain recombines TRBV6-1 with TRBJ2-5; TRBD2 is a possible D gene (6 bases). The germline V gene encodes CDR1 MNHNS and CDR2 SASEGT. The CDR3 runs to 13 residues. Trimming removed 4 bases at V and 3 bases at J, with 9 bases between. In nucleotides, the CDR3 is TGTGCCAGCAGTGTGATAGCGGAAGAGACCCAGTACTTC. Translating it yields CASSVIAEETQYF.

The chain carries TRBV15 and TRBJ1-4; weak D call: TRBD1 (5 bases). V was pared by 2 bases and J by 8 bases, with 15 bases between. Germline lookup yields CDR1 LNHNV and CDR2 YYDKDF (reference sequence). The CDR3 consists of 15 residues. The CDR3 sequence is CATSRNARATEKLFF. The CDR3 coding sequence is TGTGCCACCAGCAGAAACGCCAGGGCCACCGAAAAACTGTTTTTT.

The CDR3 sequence is CSVEDPASNGNNEQYF. The CDR3 bases are TGCAGCGTTGAAGATCCGGCTAGTAACGGGAACAATGAGCAGTACTTC. The chain links TRBV29-1 to TRBJ2-5, with D perhaps TRBD2 (5 bases). The ends were cut back, 0 bases at V and 11 bases at J, with 25 bases in the middle. This CDR3 spans 16 amino acids. Germline assignment: CDR1 SQVTM and CDR2 ANQGSEA.

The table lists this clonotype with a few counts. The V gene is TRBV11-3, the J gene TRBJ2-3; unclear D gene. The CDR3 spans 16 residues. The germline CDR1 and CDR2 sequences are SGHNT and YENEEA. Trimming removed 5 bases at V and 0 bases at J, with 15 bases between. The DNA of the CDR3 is TGTGCCAGCAGCCACCGACGGGCCCTAAGCACAGATACGCAGTATTTT. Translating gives CASSHRRALSTDTQYF. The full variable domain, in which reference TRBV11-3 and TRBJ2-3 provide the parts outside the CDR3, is EAGVVQSPRYKIIEKKQPVAFWCNPISGHNTLYWYLQNLGQGPELLIRYENEEAVDDSQLPKDRFSAERLKGVDSTLKIQPAELGDSAVYLCASSHRRALSTDTQYFGPGTRLTVL.

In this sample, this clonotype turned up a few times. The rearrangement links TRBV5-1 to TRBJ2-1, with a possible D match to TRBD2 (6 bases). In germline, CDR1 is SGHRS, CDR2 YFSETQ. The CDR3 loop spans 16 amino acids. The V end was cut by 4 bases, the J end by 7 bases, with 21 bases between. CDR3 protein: CASSRTATSGGNEQFF. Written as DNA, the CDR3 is TGCGCCAGCAGCAGGACGGCGACCTCTGGGGGGAATGAGCAGTTCTTC.

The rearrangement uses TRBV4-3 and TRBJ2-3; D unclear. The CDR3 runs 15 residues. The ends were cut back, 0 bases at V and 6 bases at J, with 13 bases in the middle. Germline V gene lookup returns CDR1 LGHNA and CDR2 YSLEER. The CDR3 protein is CASSQDNVPLDTQYF. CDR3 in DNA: TGCGCCAGCAGCCAAGATAACGTCCCTTTGGATACGCAGTATTTT.

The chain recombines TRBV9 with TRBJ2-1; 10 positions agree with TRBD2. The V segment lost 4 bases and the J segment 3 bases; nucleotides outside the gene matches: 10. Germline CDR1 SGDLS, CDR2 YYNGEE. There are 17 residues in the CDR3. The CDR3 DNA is TGTGCCAGCAGCCCTCCGCTAGCGGGGGAGATCTACAATGAGCAGTTCTTC. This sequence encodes CASSPPLAGEIYNEQFF.

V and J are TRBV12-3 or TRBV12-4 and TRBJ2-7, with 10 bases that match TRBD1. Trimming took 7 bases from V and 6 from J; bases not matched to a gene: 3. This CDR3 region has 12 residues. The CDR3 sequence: CASTGTGVEQYF. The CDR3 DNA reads TGTGCCAGCACCGGGACAGGGGTCGAGCAGTACTTC.

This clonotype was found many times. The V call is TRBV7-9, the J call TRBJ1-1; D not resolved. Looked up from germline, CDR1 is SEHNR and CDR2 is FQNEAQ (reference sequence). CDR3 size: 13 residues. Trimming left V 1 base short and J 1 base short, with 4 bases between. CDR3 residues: CASSLGTNTEAFF. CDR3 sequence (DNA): TGTGCCAGCAGCTTAGGGACGAACACTGAAGCTTTCTTT.

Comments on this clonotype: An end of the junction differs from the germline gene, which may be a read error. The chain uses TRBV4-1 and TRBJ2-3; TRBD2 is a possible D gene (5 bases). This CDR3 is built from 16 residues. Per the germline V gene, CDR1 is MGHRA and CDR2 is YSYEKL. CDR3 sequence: CAGSQVYGASMDTQYF. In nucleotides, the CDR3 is TGCGCCGGCAGCCAAGTCTACGGCGCTAGCATGGATACGCAGTATTTT.

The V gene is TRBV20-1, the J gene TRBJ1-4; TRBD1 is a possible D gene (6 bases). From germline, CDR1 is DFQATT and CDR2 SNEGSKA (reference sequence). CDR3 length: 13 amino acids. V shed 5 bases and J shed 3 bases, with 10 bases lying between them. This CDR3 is CSAQTGPNEKLFF. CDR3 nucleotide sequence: TGCAGTGCTCAGACAGGACCTAATGAAAAACTGTTTTTT.